This TCR beta chain emerged from a study of blood T cells in healthy people across ages (dated by TCRdb to between 2015 and 2016). For the wider study: Template switching captured roughly one uniquely barcoded TCR beta cDNA molecule per two T cells in model experiments. Age-related changes in TCR beta repertoire diversity were measured in the study by deep sequencing normalized with unique cDNA molecular identifiers. Donors were grouped into four age groups: young (average approximately 16 years), middle-aged (around 39), aged (about 60) and long-lived (about 89). To avoid experimental bias, donors of different ages were randomly spread across the sequencing lanes. The study analyzed two additional independent replicas of 1 million unique cDNA reads from the same blood draw for two donors, one aged 18 to 29 and one aged 80 or older. General study outcomes and caveats: There was a strong correlation between observed TCR beta diversity and the percentage of naive T cells measured by flow cytometry. Conclusive comparison of naive and antigen-experienced compartments was prevented by the profiling of bulk unsorted PBMCs. Estimates of total diversity from one million sequenced T cells were regarded as lower bounds and underestimates. Because donor CMV infection status was unknown, age-related changes in expanded clonotypes were potentially confounded. As age increased, observed TCR beta diversity per million T cells dropped in a roughly linear way, and a significant reduction was already evident by age around 41. The long-lived group showed more naive CD4+ T cells, fewer expanded clones and increased TCR diversity than the aged group, suggesting age selection.

Receptor amplification or capture employed 5' RACE. TCRdb lists the instrument as Illumina HiSeq 2500. A second PCR of about 6 to 12 cycles was performed with a sample-barcoded 5' primer and a J-beta primer mix. A template-switch 5' adaptor carrying 12 random nucleotides introduced a unique molecular identifier onto each TCR beta cDNA molecule. At least 2.5 million CDR3-containing paired-end reads were obtained from each sample. First-strand cDNA synthesis was performed from all RNA using the Mint cDNA synthesis kit, with priming by a TRBC-specific oligonucleotide. Following uracil-DNA glycosylase treatment, a first 18-cycle PCR with universal primers M1SS and BC2_uni_R was performed on all cDNA. On the authors' methods: For normalization, 1 million high-quality reads, each with a distinct molecular identifier, were randomly selected from each sample. Reads sharing molecular identifiers were discarded rather than binned into consensus sequences. MiTCR, set to a Q25 quality threshold and the strictest error-elimination algorithm, was used for CDR3 identification, clonotype clustering and error correction. A nonparametric unseen species model using Euler transformation provided a lower-bound estimate of total TCR beta diversity. The raw public data were reprocessed by TCRdb itself: fastp quality trimming at Q25, MiXCR clonotype calling, in-frame beta chains only. CDR3 protein sequences are deduplicated, and each keeps its most common genes and DNA. The V and J calls shown here were made by TCRdb, not taken from the authors' results. Counted in this sample were fewer than 1.5 million distinct CDR3 sequences; approximately 42% of them appeared once. 7.9% of the sample is in the top ten clones.

This clonotype came up many times. Its antigen is not yet known. No base quality values were provided; no much bigger clone lies one nucleotide off. Donors were 30 to 45 systemically healthy Caucasian individuals from Russia aged roughly 6 to 95 years. Each donor gave 8 to 10 milliliters of peripheral blood, collected into EDTA-treated Vacutainer tubes. PBMCs were isolated by Ficoll-Paque density-gradient centrifugation, with at least 6.5 million obtained per sample. Total RNA, at least 5.5 micrograms per sample, was extracted from PBMCs with Trizol reagent. For every donor, flow cytometry on a PBMC aliquot measured the percentage of naive CD45RAhigh/CD27high T cells. The germline V gene encodes CDR1 MRHNA and CDR2 SNTAGT. The CDR3 has 14 amino acids, counting the end cysteine and phenylalanine. Only the CDR3 DNA stays, 42 bases, in frame from base 1. The V end loses 4 bases and the J end loses 1 base, and a stretch of 7 bases separates them.

The chain is encoded by TRBV6-4 joined to TRBJ2-2; TRBD1 might be the D gene, on 5 matching bases. The sequencing sample was made of blood. The clonotype was recovered from a woman aged 18-30 years in good health. The CDR3 corresponds to CASSGGQNTGELFF. The base sequence is TGTGCCAGCAGTGGAGGACAGAACACCGGGGAGCTGTTTTTT.